This T cell receptor beta chain was identified in a study of shared clonotypes between healthy human individuals. This CDR3 comprises 14 residues. Germline CDR1 and CDR2: LNHDA and SQIVND (reference sequence). V lost 7 bases and J lost 5; bases outside the gene matches: 6. Sequencing used immunoSEQ multiplex PCR; TCRdb keeps in-frame clones, though not all of them. Among around 2.1 million clones listed, 95% were seen once. The sequencing sample was made of naive CD4+ T cells sorted from blood. Sample subset: CD45RA+ positively selected. The chain is built from TRBV19 and TRBJ1-4, with 8 positions matching TRBD1. This receptor was identified in a man between 18 and 29 years old in good health. The CDR3 spells CASNTGQGNEKLFF. DNA for the CDR3: TGTGCCAGTAACACCGGACAGGGAAATGAAAAACTGTTTTTT.